At least ten counts were recorded for the clone carrying this T cell receptor beta chain. What it binds is unknown. TCR beta CDR3 sequences were amplified from RNA transcripts. The HTBI primer set drove a first-round RT-PCR of the TCR CDR3. MiXCR, applied by TCRdb to the multiplex PCR reads, yields one record per CDR3 protein. This table has 250,000 or so distinct CDR3 sequences, about 15% appearing once. Diagnoses used clinical symptoms, serum thyroxine and TRAb, thyroid ultrasound and orbital computed tomography. This record comes from a study of T cells in Graves' hyperthyroidism and ophthalmopathy. Study details: Peripheral blood was taken when the disease was first diagnosed, before any treatment began. The study, taken as a whole, reports: Most expanded thyroid clonotypes above 0.001 recurred in blood.

This TCR derives from a woman between 40 and 55 years old with Graves' hyperthyroidism that later progressed to Graves' ophthalmopathy. The sequenced sample was blood.

The chain's CDR3 is CASSGAGYPMNTEAFF. The CDR3 DNA follows: TGTGCCAGCAGCGGTGCAGGTTACCCCATGAACACTGAAGCTTTCTTT. This sequence joins TRBV6-1 and TRBJ1-1, with D uncertain. The CDR3 length is 16 residues. The V gene lost 6 bases and the J gene lost 0 bases, with 17 bases spanning the gap. Germline V gene sequence: CDR1 MNHNS, CDR2 SASEGT.